These T cell receptor beta chains were read from a single sample in a study of blood T cell repertoires in COVID-19. The repertoire was sequenced with immunoSEQ multiplex PCR; TCRdb's copy has only in-frame clones and lacks some. The data hold about 400,000 clones, with over 85% observed a single time. Sequencing was performed on PBMCs or T cells enriched from blood (not recorded which). All receptors derive from a woman in her 30s who had recovered from COVID-19. Each CDR3 is given with its conserved first and last residue. The order of the fields is J gene, D gene, V gene, clone size, CDR3 DNA, CDR3 protein. D genes are given only for firm matches. For some rows the clone size is stated as once, few or many, or as a class when expanded; others skip it.

TRBJ1-5 | NA | TRBV5-5 | NA | TGTGCCAGCAGCCACTTGGTTAGCAATCAGCCCCAGCATTTT | CASSHLVSNQPQHF
TRBJ1-6 | TRBD1 | TRBV19 | NA | TGTGCCAGTAGTATAAAGGTTGGCAGGGGGAATTCACCCCTCCACTTT | CASSIKVGRGNSPLHF
TRBJ1-2 | TRBD1 | TRBV15 | NA | TGTGCCACCAGCAGAGTCCTACCGTTTGAGGGGGCCGGCTATGGCTACACCTTC | CATSRVLPFEGAGYGYTF
TRBJ2-7 | NA | TRBV15 | NA | TGTGCCACCAGCAGAGATCTTCTAGGGGTCCACGAGCAGTACTTC | CATSRDLLGVHEQYF
TRBJ1-4 | NA | TRBV6-5 | NA | TGTGCCAGCAGTTCCACCGCCGGACAGAATGAAAAACTGTTTTTT | CASSSTAGQNEKLFF
TRBJ1-1 | TRBD1 | TRBV28 | once | TGTGCCAGCAGTTTTGCAGGGGGGTACACTGAAGCTTTCTTT | CASSFAGGYTEAFF
TRBJ1-6 | TRBD1 | TRBV9 | once | TGTGCCAGCAGCGGATTGACAGGGTGGAATTCACCCCTCCACTTT | CASSGLTGWNSPLHF
TRBJ1-2 | TRBD1 | TRBV10-3 | NA | TGTGCCATCAGTGAAGGGGGAACACAGGGGGACTATGGCTACACCTTC | CAISEGGTQGDYGYTF
TRBJ2-3 | TRBD2 | TRBV4-1 | NA | TGCGCCAGCAGCCAATCCGGACTAGCGGTTAGCACAGATACGCAGTATTTT | CASSQSGLAVSTDTQYF
TRBJ1-3 | TRBD1 | TRBV6-5 | once | TGTGCCAGCAGCAACAGGGGGGTCTCTGGAAACACCATATATTTT | CASSNRGVSGNTIYF
TRBJ2-7 | NA | TRBV30 | NA | TGTGCCTGCGGACTGTCCTACGAGCAGTACTTC | CACGLSYEQYF
TRBJ1-5 | TRBD1 | TRBV4-1 | NA | TGCGCCAGCAGCCTCATAGGGACAGGGGACCAGCCCCAGCATTTT | CASSLIGTGDQPQHF
TRBJ1-1 | TRBD1 | TRBV29-1 | NA | TGCAGCGGGCAGGGGGTAGGTACTGAAGCTTTCTTT | CSGQGVGTEAFF
TRBJ2-7 | NA | TRBV6-5 | NA | TGTGCCAGCAGTTACTCGTCGAACAGGGAGTACGAGCAGTACTTC | CASSYSSNREYEQYF
TRBJ2-1 | TRBD2 | TRBV12-3/TRBV12-4 | NA | TGTGCCAGCAGTGAGATAACGGGGGGGCTTGAGTTCTTC | CASSEITGGLEFF
TRBJ1-2 | NA | TRBV28 | NA | TGTGCCAGCAGTTTATCCAGGGATGTGGGAGGCTACACCTTC | CASSLSRDVGGYTF